This T cell receptor (beta chain) comes out of a study of blood T cells in healthy people across ages. Primers used in a second PCR of roughly 7 to 12 cycles were a sample-barcoded 5' primer and a J-beta primer mix. MiXCR, run by TCRdb on the 5' RACE reads, gives a single entry per CDR3 protein. The profile shows around 1.7 million distinct CDR3 sequences, about 28% of them singletons. This clonotype was counted only a few times. Germline V gene sequence: CDR1 KGHDR, CDR2 SFDVKD. The V and J ends lost 4 bases and 7 bases respectively, with 19 bases between them. The CDR3 is made up of 16 amino acids. The sample was blood. The chain uses TRBV24-1 and TRBJ2-1; D could derive from TRBD1 or TRBD2 (5 bases each). This TCR was recovered from a woman in her twenties or thirties in good health. In DNA, the CDR3 is TGTGCCACCAGTGACCCGTTCGGGGCTAGTAAGAATGAGCAGTTCTTC. Protein: CATSDPFGASKNEQFF.